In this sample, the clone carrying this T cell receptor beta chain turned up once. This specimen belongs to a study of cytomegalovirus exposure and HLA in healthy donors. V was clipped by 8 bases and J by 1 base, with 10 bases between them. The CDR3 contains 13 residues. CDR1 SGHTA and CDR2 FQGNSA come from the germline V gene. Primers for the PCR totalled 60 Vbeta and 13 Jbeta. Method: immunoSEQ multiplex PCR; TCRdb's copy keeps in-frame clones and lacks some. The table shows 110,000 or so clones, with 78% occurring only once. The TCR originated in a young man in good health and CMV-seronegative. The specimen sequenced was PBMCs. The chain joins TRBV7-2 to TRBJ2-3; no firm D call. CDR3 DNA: TGTGCCAGCCAACTCCCTGGCACAGATACGCAGTATTTT. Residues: CASQLPGTDTQYF.